One and the same sample provided the 19 T cell receptor beta chains below, sequenced in a study of blood T cell repertoires in COVID-19. The data were produced by immunoSEQ multiplex PCR, yet TCRdb's version contains in-frame clones alone and is incomplete. The data contain approximately 82,000 clones, roughly 82% of them seen just once; the ten biggest clones take up 6% to 7.5%. Sample: peripheral blood. The receptors here all came from a man between 45 and 60 years old with active or convalescent COVID-19.

The chain has TRBV11-2 and TRBJ2-1, with TRBD2 identical over 7 bases. In germline, CDR1 is SGHAT, CDR2 FQNNGV. The CDR3 sequence is 16 residues long. V was pared by 8 bases and J by 0 bases, with 10 bases of the junction left unmatched. Here the CDR3 reads CASYWLAVNSYNEQFF. The CDR3 nucleotides read TGTGCCAGCTACTGGCTAGCGGTGAACTCCTACAATGAGCAGTTCTTC. Combining the CDR3 with reference TRBV11-2 and TRBJ2-1 gives the whole variable domain EAGVAQSPRYKIIEKRQSVAFWCNPISGHATLYWYQQILGQGPKLLIQFQNNGVVDDSQLPKDRFSAERLKGVDSTLKIQPAKLEDSAVYLCASYWLAVNSYNEQFFGPGTRLTVL.

This clone was found a few times. V is TRBV19 and J is TRBJ2-2, with D unresolved. CDR1 is LNHDA, CDR2 SQIVND, per germline (reference sequence). Trimming left V 3 bases short and J 5 bases short, with 7 bases between. The CDR3 totals 13 residues. CDR3 amino acids: CASSIEFTGELFF. CDR3 coding DNA: TGTGCCAGTAGTATTGAGTTTACCGGGGAGCTGTTTTTT.

J is TRBJ1-3 and V is TRBV14; D ambiguous. The CDR3 has 11 amino acids. Germline V gives CDR1 SGHDN, CDR2 FVKESK. Between the trimmed V and J ends, which lost 4 bases and 9 bases, there was a span of 7 bases. Here the CDR3 reads CASSLGGTIYF. CDR3 nucleotides: TGTGCCAGCAGCCTGGGAGGCACCATATATTTT.

This sequence joins TRBV10-3 and TRBJ2-7; 11 positions agree with TRBD1. The germline CDR1 and CDR2 sequences are ENHRY and SYGVKD. This CDR3 has 14 amino acids. J was trimmed by 4 bases and V by 10 bases; bases with no gene match: 9. The CDR3 bases are TGTGCCACCAGGGGGGGGACAGGGGGATACGAGCAGTACTTC. Encoded protein: CATRGGTGGYEQYF.

This sequence joins TRBV2 and TRBJ1-2; TRBD1 matches 10 bases. The CDR3 has 15 amino acids. Germline values: CDR1 SNHLY, CDR2 FYNNEI. V shed 2 bases, J shed 4 bases, and the junction held 4 bases outside the gene matches. The CDR3 nucleotides read TGTGCCAGCAGTGAACTCGGGACAGGGGTCTATGGCTACACCTTC. Its translation is CASSELGTGVYGYTF. The whole variable domain, filled in from reference TRBV2 and TRBJ1-2, reads EPEVTQTPSHQVTQMGQEVILRCVPISNHLYFYWYRQILGQKVEFLVSFYNNEISEKSEIFDDQFSVERPDGSNFTLKIRSTKLEDSAMYFCASSELGTGVYGYTFGSGTRLTVV.

The rearrangement uses TRBV15 and TRBJ1-1, with a weak D call TRBD1 (5 bases). The CDR3 is 15 amino acids. Trimming removed 6 bases from V and 7 bases from J, with 21 bases in between. Germline V gene sequence: CDR1 LNHNV, CDR2 YYDKDF (reference sequence). CDR3 nucleotide sequence: TGTGCCACCAGTCGCGGGGGAACAGGAACCTTTGAAGCTTTCTTT. Translating it yields CATSRGGTGTFEAFF.

This clone was picked up a small number of times. CDR3 sequence (DNA): TGTGCCAGCAGCAAAAATACAGTAGCCAAAAACATTCAGTACTTC. Translated: CASSKNTVAKNIQYF. The gene calls are TRBV27 and TRBJ2-4, with unresolved D. Trimming removed 6 bases at V and 0 bases at J, with 12 bases between. Germline lookup yields CDR1 MNHEY and CDR2 SMNVEV (reference sequence). The CDR3 spans 15 residues.

The genes are TRBV4-1 and TRBJ2-1; D might be TRBD1 (6 bases). The CDR3 is 17 amino acids. Trimming pared 2 bases from V and 0 bases from J, leaving 14 bases between. Per the germline V gene, CDR1 is MGHRA and CDR2 is YSYEKL. The CDR3 DNA follows: TGCGCCAGCAGCCAAAAGGGGGTCCCGAGCTCCTACAATGAGCAGTTCTTC. Translated: CASSQKGVPSSYNEQFF.

The V and J genes are TRBV7-6 and TRBJ1-6; D is possibly TRBD1 (5 bases). V was clipped by 6 bases and J by 9 bases, with 18 bases between them. The CDR3 spans 15 residues. Germline-derived CDR1 and CDR2 are SGHVS and FNYEAQ. The CDR3 sequence: CASSSGLPPSSPLHF. The CDR3 DNA follows: TGTGCCAGCAGTTCGGGACTTCCCCCTTCTTCACCCCTCCACTTT.

The V gene is TRBV19, the J gene TRBJ1-1, with TRBD1 matching 12 bases. With V trimmed by 3 bases and J by 6 bases, 2 bases remained unmatched. This CDR3 contains 14 residues. Germline-derived CDR1 and CDR2 are LNHDA and SQIVND (reference sequence). The CDR3 bases are TGTGCCAGTAGTATCGGGACAGGGGGCTCTGAAGCTTTCTTT. Protein sequence: CASSIGTGGSEAFF.

The J gene is TRBJ2-2, the V gene TRBV7-8, with 7 nucleotides matching TRBD2. With 0 bases clipped from V and 1 base from J, the junction kept 2 bases outside the gene matches. Germline assignment: CDR1 SGHVS and CDR2 FQNEAQ. This CDR3 region has 16 residues. CDR3 loop: CASSLAGGLNTGELFF. CDR3 coding DNA: TGTGCCAGCAGCTTAGCGGGGGGGTTGAACACCGGGGAGCTGTTTTTT.

CDR3 nucleotide sequence: TGTGCCAGCAGCTTAGGGGCCAGTTCGACTACTAACGAGCAGTACTTC. This codes for CASSLGASSTTNEQYF. The chain links TRBV7-6 to TRBJ2-7; D may be TRBD2 (5 bases). CDR1 and CDR2 from the germline V gene are SGHVS and FNYEAQ. V lost 1 base and J 5 bases, leaving 18 bases between the germline ends. The CDR3 has 16 amino acids.

This sequence joins TRBV4-2 and TRBJ1-1; D is unclear. The V and J ends lost 1 base and 1 base respectively, with 13 bases between them. The germline V gene encodes CDR1 LGHNA and CDR2 YNFKEQ. The CDR3 totals 16 residues. The CDR3 sequence is CASSQANEGRNTEAFF. The CDR3 nucleotides read TGTGCCAGCAGCCAAGCCAACGAAGGGAGGAACACTGAAGCTTTCTTT.

J is TRBJ1-5 and V is TRBV19, with a tentative D call TRBD1 (6 bases). The ends were cut back, 4 bases at V and 4 bases at J, with 8 bases in the middle. Germline CDR1 LNHDA, CDR2 SQIVND (reference sequence). The length of the CDR3 is 13 residues. The CDR3 is CASSRDTNQPQHF. The CDR3 coding sequence is TGTGCCAGTAGTAGGGACACAAATCAGCCCCAGCATTTT.

This clone has just one count. J is TRBJ1-5 and V is TRBV25-1; no definite D call. V gave up 6 bases and J gave up 4 bases, with 10 bases separating them. In germline, CDR1 is MGHDK, CDR2 SYGVNS. This CDR3 is 13 amino acids long. Here the CDR3 reads CASRFRGNQPQHF. CDR3 in DNA: TGTGCCAGCAGATTCCGGGGAAATCAGCCCCAGCATTTT.

The genes are TRBV6-5 and TRBJ2-1, with 8 positions matching TRBD1. J gave up 10 bases and V 10 bases, and 15 bases lay outside the gene matches. Germline values: CDR1 MNHEY, CDR2 SVGAGI. CDR3 size: 14 residues. The CDR3 loop reads CATTERTGWGEQFF. The CDR3 nucleotides are TGTGCCACCACGGAGAGGACAGGGTGGGGGGAGCAGTTCTTC.

The rearrangement joins TRBV9 to TRBJ1-4; possibly TRBD1 for D (5 bases). The length of the CDR3 is 15 residues. Germline V lookup: CDR1 SGDLS, CDR2 YYNGEE. V lost 0 bases and J 5 bases, leaving 11 bases between the germline ends. In nucleotides, the CDR3 is TGTGCCAGCAGCGTAGGGAGACAGAAAAATGAAAAACTGTTTTTT. It codes for CASSVGRQKNEKLFF.

The genes are TRBV5-4 and TRBJ1-2, with 9 bases identical to TRBD1. This CDR3 has 14 residues. V dropped 1 base and J dropped 6; count of bases not matched to a gene: 4. Per germline, CDR1 SGHNT and CDR2 YYREEE (reference sequence). This CDR3 is CASSLTGQGHGYTF. Here the CDR3 DNA reads TGTGCCAGCAGCTTGACGGGACAGGGACATGGCTACACCTTC.

This chain uses TRBV7-2 with TRBJ2-1, with D unresolved. The ends were cut back, 3 bases at V and 6 bases at J, with 9 bases in the middle. Per germline, CDR1 SGHTA and CDR2 FQGNSA. This CDR3 comprises 13 residues. This CDR3 reads CASSLLHGNEQFF. In nucleotides, the CDR3 is TGTGCCAGCAGCTTGCTGCACGGCAATGAGCAGTTCTTC.